Listed below are T cell receptor beta chains from one sample, sequenced in a study of T-cell reconstitution after alpha-beta-depleted transplantation in children. TCRdb reanalysed the PCR reads using MiXCR and keeps one entry per CDR3 protein. In the table there are about 350,000 distinct CDR3 sequences, roughly 13% of which are singletons. This material consisted of PBMCs, taken from the stem cell graft. The receptor source for this set is a human donor who donated a stem cell graft to a child with Fanconi anemia. Each CDR3 is given with its conserved first and last residue. The order of the fields is J gene, D gene, clone size, V gene, CDR3 DNA, CDR3 protein. The D gene is left open where the match is weak. Where a row states a size, it is once, few, many or the class of an expanded clone; other rows omit it.

j_gene: TRBJ2-3; d_gene: .; abundance: few; v_gene: TRBV15; CDR3nt: TGTGCCACCAGCAGAGAGGGGGAAGGAGATACGCAGTATTTT; CDR3aa: CATSREGEGDTQYF
j_gene: TRBJ2-7; d_gene: .; abundance: few; v_gene: TRBV4-2; CDR3nt: TGTGCCAGCAGCCACAGGGTGGCTGCCTCCTACGAGCAGTACTTC; CDR3aa: CASSHRVAASYEQYF
j_gene: TRBJ1-2; d_gene: .; abundance: few; v_gene: TRBV5-1; CDR3nt: TGCGCCAGCAGCTTGGTGAGCTCCGTTAACTATGGCTACACCTTC; CDR3aa: CASSLVSSVNYGYTF
j_gene: TRBJ2-3; d_gene: TRBD2; abundance: few; v_gene: TRBV20-1; CDR3nt: TGCAGTGCTAGACGACTAGCGGGGGCCTCAGATACGCAGTATTTT; CDR3aa: CSARRLAGASDTQYF
j_gene: TRBJ2-3; d_gene: .; abundance: many; v_gene: TRBV5-1; CDR3nt: TGCGCCAGCAGCCCCCGAACAACTCGGGCAGATACGCAGTATTTT; CDR3aa: CASSPRTTRADTQYF
j_gene: TRBJ2-2; d_gene: .; abundance: many; v_gene: TRBV29-1; CDR3nt: TGCAGCGTTGAAGAGTGGGGGGCCGGGGAGCTGTTTTTT; CDR3aa: CSVEEWGAGELFF
j_gene: TRBJ1-3; d_gene: .; abundance: few; v_gene: TRBV4-2; CDR3nt: TGTGCCAGCAGCCAAGGGGGCGGGGGCTTGCTTACTGGAAACACCATATATTTT; CDR3aa: CASSQGGGGLLTGNTIYF
j_gene: TRBJ2-2; d_gene: TRBD1; abundance: few; v_gene: TRBV7-2; CDR3nt: TGTGCCAGCAGCTTAAGGACAGGGGGTATCACCGGGGAGCTGTTTTTT; CDR3aa: CASSLRTGGITGELFF
j_gene: TRBJ2-3; d_gene: .; abundance: few; v_gene: TRBV5-1; CDR3nt: TGCGCCAGCACCCGGATGGGGGGCAGCGGGAAGGATACGCAGTATTTT; CDR3aa: CASTRMGGSGKDTQYF
j_gene: TRBJ1-1; d_gene: .; abundance: .; v_gene: TRBV4-3; CDR3nt: TGCGCCAGCAGCCAAGATTATGGAGGGGTGGAAGCTTTCTTT; CDR3aa: CASSQDYGGVEAFF
j_gene: TRBJ1-3; d_gene: .; abundance: many; v_gene: TRBV11-2; CDR3nt: TGTGCCAGCAGCTTACAGGGTCGGGGAAACACCATATATTTT; CDR3aa: CASSLQGRGNTIYF
j_gene: TRBJ2-2; d_gene: .; abundance: .; v_gene: TRBV20-1; CDR3nt: TGCAGTGCTAGAGATGAGGCCGGCGGGGAGCTGTTTTTT; CDR3aa: CSARDEAGGELFF
j_gene: TRBJ1-1; d_gene: .; abundance: .; v_gene: TRBV3-1; CDR3nt: TGTGCCAGCAGCCAAGGCGCGGTAGCTTCGATGAACACTGAAGCTTTCTTT; CDR3aa: CASSQGAVASMNTEAFF
j_gene: TRBJ2-1; d_gene: .; abundance: many; v_gene: TRBV5-1; CDR3nt: TGCGCCAGCAGCTTAGAACAGACCTACAATGAGCAGTTCTTC; CDR3aa: CASSLEQTYNEQFF
j_gene: TRBJ2-1; d_gene: TRBD2; abundance: many; v_gene: TRBV5-1; CDR3nt: TGCGCCAGCAGCAGTAGCGGGGGAGCTCCATACAATGAGCAGTTCTTC; CDR3aa: CASSSSGGAPYNEQFF
j_gene: TRBJ2-3; d_gene: TRBD1; abundance: .; v_gene: TRBV11-2; CDR3nt: TGTGCCAGCAGCTTAGGAACCGGGACAGGTGTGAACACAGATACGCAGTATTTT; CDR3aa: CASSLGTGTGVNTDTQYF
j_gene: TRBJ2-1; d_gene: .; abundance: many; v_gene: TRBV5-8; CDR3nt: TGTGCCAGCAGCTTGGGGGCCCGCGCCCTGAACAATGAGCAGTTCTTC; CDR3aa: CASSLGARALNNEQFF
j_gene: TRBJ1-2; d_gene: .; abundance: few; v_gene: TRBV28; CDR3nt: TGTGCCAGCAGCACGGCAGAAGGCTACACCTTC; CDR3aa: CASSTAEGYTF
j_gene: TRBJ2-2; d_gene: .; abundance: .; v_gene: TRBV9; CDR3nt: TGTGCCAGCAGCGTAGAAGTCCTCTCCGGGGAGCTGTTTTTT; CDR3aa: CASSVEVLSGELFF
j_gene: TRBJ1-2; d_gene: .; abundance: .; v_gene: TRBV3-1; CDR3nt: TGTGCCAGCAGCCAGTTCGGGTTCTCGAGTGGCTACACCTTC; CDR3aa: CASSQFGFSSGYTF
j_gene: TRBJ1-2; d_gene: TRBD1; abundance: many; v_gene: TRBV15; CDR3nt: TGTGCCACCAGCAGGCGGACAGGGTATGGCTACACCTTC; CDR3aa: CATSRRTGYGYTF
j_gene: TRBJ2-2; d_gene: .; abundance: .; v_gene: TRBV5-1; CDR3nt: TGCGCCAGCAGCGAAAGGGGGTCCGGGGAGCTGTTTTTT; CDR3aa: CASSERGSGELFF
j_gene: TRBJ1-6; d_gene: .; abundance: many; v_gene: TRBV25-1; CDR3nt: TGTGCCAGCAGTGACTTTTTCACCCTCCACTTT; CDR3aa: CASSDFFTLHF
j_gene: TRBJ1-1; d_gene: .; abundance: many; v_gene: TRBV5-1; CDR3nt: TGCGCCAGCAGCTTGGGCGCTGGTGAAGCTTTCTTT; CDR3aa: CASSLGAGEAFF
j_gene: TRBJ2-1; d_gene: TRBD2; abundance: .; v_gene: TRBV7-9; CDR3nt: TGTGCCAGCAGCTCCGGACTAGGGGACAATGAGCAGTTCTTC; CDR3aa: CASSSGLGDNEQFF
j_gene: TRBJ2-1; d_gene: TRBD2; abundance: .; v_gene: TRBV5-4; CDR3nt: TGTGCCAGCAGCATCCGGGGGGGGTTTGGCAATGAGCAGTTCTTC; CDR3aa: CASSIRGGFGNEQFF
j_gene: TRBJ2-2; d_gene: .; abundance: .; v_gene: TRBV4-1; CDR3nt: TGCGCCAGCAGCCAAGAGGTAGGAACAGCCACGAACACCGGGGAGCTGTTTTTT; CDR3aa: CASSQEVGTATNTGELFF
j_gene: TRBJ2-2; d_gene: .; abundance: .; v_gene: TRBV29-1; CDR3nt: TGCAGCACGGACAGTTCGGGCACCGGGGAGCTGTTTTTT; CDR3aa: CSTDSSGTGELFF
j_gene: TRBJ1-2; d_gene: TRBD1; abundance: .; v_gene: TRBV19; CDR3nt: TGTGCCAGTAGACGGACAGGGGAGAACCGGGGCTACACCTTC; CDR3aa: CASRRTGENRGYTF
j_gene: TRBJ2-3; d_gene: TRBD2; abundance: many; v_gene: TRBV11-2; CDR3nt: TGTGCCAGCAGCTTTGGACTAGCGGGGGGGAGTTTT; CDR3aa: CASSFGLAGGSF
j_gene: TRBJ1-1; d_gene: .; abundance: many; v_gene: TRBV20-1; CDR3nt: TGCAGTGCTAGTATTCCGGGGGTCTTCACTGAAGCTTTCTTT; CDR3aa: CSASIPGVFTEAFF
j_gene: TRBJ2-7; d_gene: .; abundance: few; v_gene: TRBV12-3/TRBV12-4; CDR3nt: TGTGCCAGCAGTTTACTAGAGGAGCAGTACTTC; CDR3aa: CASSLLEEQYF
j_gene: TRBJ2-2; d_gene: TRBD2; abundance: .; v_gene: TRBV6-1; CDR3nt: TGTGCCAGCAGTGTCTCTAGCGGGGGGGCCTACACCGGGGAGCTGTTTTTT; CDR3aa: CASSVSSGGAYTGELFF
j_gene: TRBJ2-3; d_gene: .; abundance: .; v_gene: TRBV12-3/TRBV12-4; CDR3nt: TGTGCCAGCATTCTCAGCGCAGATACGCAGTATTTT; CDR3aa: CASILSADTQYF
j_gene: TRBJ2-3; d_gene: .; abundance: few; v_gene: TRBV5-1; CDR3nt: TGCGCCAGCAGCTTGGCGGGGGGCGTGCGGTCAGATACGCAGTATTTT; CDR3aa: CASSLAGGVRSDTQYF
j_gene: TRBJ1-6; d_gene: .; abundance: few; v_gene: TRBV20-1; CDR3nt: TGCAGTGCAGTTCAGAGCTCCTATAATTCACCCCTCCACTTT; CDR3aa: CSAVQSSYNSPLHF
j_gene: TRBJ1-6; d_gene: .; abundance: .; v_gene: TRBV11-2; CDR3nt: TGTGCCAGCAGCTCGGACATCCTAGCGGGATCACCCCTCCACTTT; CDR3aa: CASSSDILAGSPLHF
j_gene: TRBJ2-1; d_gene: .; abundance: .; v_gene: TRBV5-1; CDR3nt: TGCGCCAGCAGCCCTACAGGGTTGGTGGAGAGTGAGCAGTTCTTC; CDR3aa: CASSPTGLVESEQFF
j_gene: TRBJ1-2; d_gene: .; abundance: few; v_gene: TRBV5-1; CDR3nt: TGCGCCAGCAGCTTGACGACAGCTAACTATGGCTACACCTTC; CDR3aa: CASSLTTANYGYTF
j_gene: TRBJ2-2; d_gene: .; abundance: many; v_gene: TRBV3-1; CDR3nt: TGTGCCAGCAGCCGAATGAGGAACACCGGGGAGCTGTTTTTT; CDR3aa: CASSRMRNTGELFF